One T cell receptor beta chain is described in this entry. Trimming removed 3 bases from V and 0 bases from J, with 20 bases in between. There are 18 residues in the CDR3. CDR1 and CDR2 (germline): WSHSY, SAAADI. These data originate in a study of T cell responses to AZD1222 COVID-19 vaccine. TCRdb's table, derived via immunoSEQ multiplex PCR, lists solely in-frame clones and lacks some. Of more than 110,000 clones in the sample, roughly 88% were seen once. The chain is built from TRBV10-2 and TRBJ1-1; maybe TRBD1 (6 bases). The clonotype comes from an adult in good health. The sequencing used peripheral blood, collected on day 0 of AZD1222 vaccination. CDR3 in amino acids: CASSDRGAGNWMNTEAFF. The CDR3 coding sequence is TGCGCCAGCAGTGACAGGGGCGCGGGGAACTGGATGAACACTGAAGCTTTCTTT.